Listed here are 5 T cell receptor beta chains from one sample, sequenced in a study of T-cell memory formation after mild COVID-19 (dated by TCRdb to the early 2020s). Library preparation employed 5' RACE. TCRdb lists the instrument as Illumina NovaSeq 6000. TCRdb's own reprocessing of the public reads used fastp at Q25 and MiXCR and kept productive beta chains. For every CDR3 protein sequence, its rows merge into one entry that carries the most common genes and DNA. This sample gives roughly 510,000 distinct CDR3 sequences in total; roughly 17% of them show up just once. About 7.5% of the sample lies in the top ten. Sequencing input: PBMCs or a T cell subset sorted from them (not recorded which). These receptors originate from an adult woman who had mild COVID-19 (a few samples of this study predate the infection). The sample titles of this study are shuffled in the database, so cell type and time point are left out; the donor was told from shared clones.

This clonotype was seen more than once but under ten times. The chain employs TRBV6-5 and TRBJ2-2; 12 bases line up with TRBD1. Germline loops: CDR1 MNHEY, CDR2 SVGAGI. After removal of 10 bases from V and 3 bases from J, the junction contained 6 bases not matched to a gene. This CDR3 has 15 amino acids. The CDR3 loop is CATDRDRGHTGELFF. The CDR3 coding sequence is TGTGCCACGGACAGGGACAGGGGGCACACCGGGGAGCTGTTTTTT.

This clonotype was detected ten times or more. The rearrangement uses TRBV7-9 and TRBJ2-7, with 9 bases matching TRBD2. This CDR3 contains 16 residues. The V and J ends lost 5 bases and 2 bases, in that order; junction bases with no gene match: 10. CDR1 SEHNR and CDR2 FQNEAQ come from the germline V gene (reference sequence). The CDR3 DNA sequence: TGTGCCAGCAGCGCCCTTCCTAGCGGGGAGACCTACGAGCAGTACTTC. Translating it yields CASSALPSGETYEQYF.

This clonotype was observed a handful of times. V gene TRBV3-1 combines with J gene TRBJ1-2, with D uncertain. There are 13 residues in the CDR3. The V and J ends lost 1 base and 5 bases respectively, with 8 bases between them. The germline CDR1 and CDR2 sequences are LGHDT and YNNKEL (reference sequence). In DNA form, the CDR3 reads TGTGCCAGCAGCCAAGTGCAACTTTATGGCTACACCTTC. It yields the protein CASSQVQLYGYTF. Full variable domain (outside the CDR3, taken from reference TRBV3-1 and TRBJ1-2): DTAVSQTPKYLVTQMGNDKSIKCEQNLGHDTMYWYKQDSKKFLKIMFSYNNKELIINETVPNRFSPKSPDKAHLNLHINSLELGDSAVYFCASSQVQLYGYTFGSGTRLTVV.

CDR3 in DNA: TGTGCCAGCAGTCCCGGGGTGGGGAATCAGCCCCAGCATTTT. This gives the protein CASSPGVGNQPQHF. The V call is TRBV7-6, the J call TRBJ1-5; D unresolved. CDR3 length: 14 amino acids. Trimming took off 6 bases at V and 4 bases at J, with 13 bases between the two ends. CDR1 and CDR2 (germline): SGHVS, FNYEAQ. The variable domain in full, completed from reference TRBV7-6 and TRBJ1-5, reads GAGVSQSPRYKVTKRGQDVALRCDPISGHVSLYWYRQALGQGPEFLTYFNYEAQQDKSGLPNDRFSAERPEGSISTLTIQRTEQRDSAMYRCASSPGVGNQPQHFGDGTRLSIL.

This sequence joins TRBV14 and TRBJ2-3, with 11 bases matching TRBD2. CDR1 is SGHDN and CDR2 is FVKESK in the germline V gene. CDR3 length: 18 residues. With V trimmed by 0 bases and J by 2 bases, 7 bases remained unmatched. Here the CDR3 DNA reads TGTGCCAGCAGCCAAGATTTTGGACTAGCGGGCCTCACAGATACGCAGTATTTT. This sequence encodes CASSQDFGLAGLTDTQYF.